What follows is one T cell receptor beta chain and its context. The antigen remains undetermined. The data were taken from a study of cytomegalovirus exposure and HLA in healthy donors. Whole-study findings and limits: Judged likely to be a sequencing artifact was a cluster of highly shared sequence variants. V- and J-gene trimming in TCR beta was tied to a missense DCLRE1C variant by an analysis performed later.

The V gene lost 4 bases and the J gene lost 5 bases, with 13 bases spanning the gap. The CDR3 sequence is 14 residues long. Per the germline V gene, CDR1 is SGHTA and CDR2 is FQGTGA. Primers for the PCR totalled 60 Vbeta and 13 Jbeta. Using immunoSEQ multiplex PCR, the repertoire was profiled, and TCRdb retains in-frame clones only, with some absent. The sample yields 150,000 to 170,000 clones, 70% to 80% seen once. This sequence originates from a man aged 30 to 39 in good health and CMV-seropositive. The chain recombines TRBV7-3 with TRBJ2-3; D remains unclear. Sample: PBMCs. CDR3 loop: CASSSEPLQDTQYF. CDR3 DNA sequence: TGTGCCAGCAGCTCGGAGCCCCTGCAAGATACGCAGTATTTT.